Presented here are 27 T cell receptor beta chains from one specimen sequenced in a study of T cell responses to AZD1222 COVID-19 vaccine. The method was immunoSEQ multiplex PCR; TCRdb's version includes in-frame clones alone and lacks a portion of them. The sample includes under 140,000 clones, about 87% of them seen just once. Sequencing was performed on peripheral blood, taken on day 0 of AZD1222 vaccination. The receptors were gathered from an adult in good health.

The chain joins TRBV29-1 to TRBJ1-1, with 9 bases fitting TRBD1. V lost 7 bases, J lost 4 bases, and 10 bases stayed unmatched. The germline gives CDR1 SQVTM, CDR2 ANQGSEA. This CDR3 region has 14 residues. CDR3 in DNA: TGCAGCGCCTTGGGACAGGGAATTGGCACTGAAGCTTTCTTT. It codes for CSALGQGIGTEAFF.

The genes are TRBV19 and TRBJ2-7, with D possibly being TRBD1 or TRBD2 (6 bases each). Looked up from germline, CDR1 is LNHDA and CDR2 is SQIVND (reference sequence). This CDR3 comprises 15 residues. V lost 3 bases and J 2 bases, leaving 14 bases between the germline ends. The CDR3 region is CASSISGAAPYEQYF. DNA for the CDR3: TGTGCCAGTAGTATTTCGGGGGCGGCCCCCTACGAGCAGTACTTC.

The J gene is TRBJ2-2, the V gene TRBV12-3 or TRBV12-4; no firm D call. The germline V and J ends were trimmed by 6 bases and 4 bases, with 3 bases remaining between them. The CDR3 loop spans 11 amino acids. The CDR3 region has the DNA TGTGCCAGCAGGGTCACCGGGGAGCTGTTTTTT. This translates into CASRVTGELFF.

The rearrangement uses TRBV19 and TRBJ1-1; a possible D gene is TRBD1 (5 bases). Trimming left V 1 base short and J 3 bases short, with 12 bases between. The CDR3 is made up of 15 amino acids. The germline CDR1 and CDR2 sequences are LNHDA and SQIVND (reference sequence). CDR3 DNA sequence: TGTGCCAGTAGTATAGCGGGGGGGTTCGACACTGAAGCTTTCTTT. Its protein is CASSIAGGFDTEAFF.

The rearrangement joins TRBV30 to TRBJ2-7; D call uncertain. Trimming took 3 bases from V and 0 from J, leaving 12 bases between them. The CDR3 is made up of 14 amino acids. Germline V gives CDR1 GTSNPN, CDR2 SVGIG (reference sequence). The CDR3 is CAWSYGRNSYEQYF. CDR3 nucleotides: TGTGCCTGGAGCTACGGCAGGAACTCCTACGAGCAGTACTTC.

This clone has just one count. This chain connects TRBV7-2 to TRBJ1-2, with unresolved D. The CDR3 is 15 amino acids. The germline gives CDR1 SGHTA, CDR2 FQGNSA. V gave up 1 base and J gave up 4 bases, with 13 bases separating them. The CDR3 bases are TGTGCCAGCAGCTTAGATTCGGCAGCTCTCTATGGCTACACCTTC. It translates to CASSLDSAALYGYTF.

The CDR3 loop reads CASITREGNQPQHF. Here the CDR3 DNA reads TGTGCCAGCATAACCAGGGAGGGCAATCAGCCCCAGCATTTT. The chain employs TRBV6-5 and TRBJ1-5; maybe TRBD1 (5 bases). Trimming removed 7 bases at V and 2 bases at J, with 12 bases between. The germline V gene encodes CDR1 MNHEY and CDR2 SVGAGI. This CDR3 contains 14 residues.

The rearrangement uses TRBV7-8 and TRBJ2-1, with D unclear. V shed 4 bases and J shed 0 bases, with 10 bases lying between them. Looked up from germline, CDR1 is SGHVS and CDR2 is FQNEAQ. The CDR3 consists of 15 residues. The CDR3 region has the DNA TGTGCCAGCAGCTACCGGGCCTACTCCTACAATGAGCAGTTCTTC. Its translation: CASSYRAYSYNEQFF. Drawing the rest from reference TRBV7-8 and TRBJ2-1, the complete variable domain is GAGVSQSPRYKVAKRGQDVALRCDPISGHVSLFWYQQALGQGPEFLTYFQNEAQLDKSGLPSDRFFAERPEGSVSTLKIQRTQQEDSAVYLCASSYRAYSYNEQFFGPGTRLTVL.

This clone was observed once. This chain links TRBV29-1 with TRBJ2-3; 7 bases map to TRBD2. The CDR3 contains 14 residues. The germline V gene has CDR1 SQVTM and CDR2 ANQGSEA. V gave up 3 bases and J gave up 0 bases; unmatched junction bases: 3. CDR3 in DNA: TGCAGCGTTGATGGGGGGGACAGCACAGATACGCAGTATTTT. This translates into CSVDGGDSTDTQYF.

The rearrangement links TRBV2 to TRBJ1-2; no firm D call. The CDR3 consists of 11 residues. In germline, CDR1 is SNHLY, CDR2 FYNNEI. Here the CDR3 reads CAGYDNYGYTF. As DNA, the CDR3 is TGTGCTGGGTATGATAACTATGGCTACACCTTC.

The V gene is TRBV5-4, the J gene TRBJ1-1; a possible D gene is TRBD1 (6 bases). V was pared by 2 bases and J by 0 bases, with 8 bases between. Germline assignment: CDR1 SGHNT and CDR2 YYREEE (reference sequence). The CDR3 sequence is 14 residues long. CDR3 DNA sequence: TGTGCCAGCAGCTTCGGACAGATGAACACTGAAGCTTTCTTT. Translating it yields CASSFGQMNTEAFF.

About this clone itself: Different DNA sequences within this sample yield the same CDR3. This chain uses TRBV19 with TRBJ2-1; no clear D. Between the trimmed V and J ends, which lost 3 bases and 7 bases, there was a span of 7 bases. The CDR3 covers 12 residues. Germline values: CDR1 LNHDA, CDR2 SQIVND (reference sequence). The CDR3 nucleotides are TGTGCCAGTAGTATTGGTAGGAATGAGCAGTTCTTC. It encodes CASSIGRNEQFF. The entire variable domain, with the rest obtained from reference TRBV19 and TRBJ2-1, is as follows: DGGITQSPKYLFRKEGQNVTLSCEQNLNHDAMYWYRQDPGQGLRLIYYSQIVNDFQKGDIAEGYSVSREKKESFPLTVTSAQKNPTAFYLCASSIGRNEQFFGPGTRLTVL.

In its sample, this clone was seen once. V and J are TRBV5-6 and TRBJ2-7, with TRBD1 identical over 10 bases. The length of the CDR3 is 12 residues. With V trimmed by 7 bases and J by 3 bases, 1 base remained unmatched. In germline, CDR1 is SGHDT, CDR2 YYEEEE. DNA for the CDR3: TGTGCCAGCGGGGACAGGGGCTACGAGCAGTACTTC. Translated, it gives CASGDRGYEQYF.

This clone was recorded once. The chain joins TRBV15 to TRBJ1-1; a possible D gene is TRBD1 (6 bases). This CDR3 is 14 amino acids long. Germline V gene sequence: CDR1 LNHNV, CDR2 YYDKDF (reference sequence). Trimming shortened V by 5 bases and J by 5 bases, and 15 bases separated the two germline ends. CDR3 amino acids: CATSARSGVTEAFF. The CDR3 DNA reads as TGTGCCACCAGCGCCCGCTCAGGGGTTACTGAAGCTTTCTTT.

The V call is TRBV11-2, the J call TRBJ1-1; D is perhaps TRBD1 (5 bases). The CDR3 is 15 residues long. CDR1 and CDR2 from the germline V gene are SGHAT and FQNNGV. Trimming took 5 bases from V and 1 from J, leaving 14 bases between them. CDR3 sequence: CASSPSGGANTEAFF. The CDR3 coding sequence is TGTGCCAGCAGCCCGTCGGGTGGGGCGAACACTGAAGCTTTCTTT.

The genes are TRBV7-9 and TRBJ1-3; D is possibly TRBD1 (6 bases). Germline V gene data show CDR1 as SEHNR and CDR2 as FQNEAQ (reference sequence). The CDR3 totals 16 residues. Trimming stripped 6 bases from V and 8 bases from J, with 23 bases between. The CDR3 loop is CASSPTTGPEWDTIYF. Written as DNA, the CDR3 is TGTGCCAGCAGTCCTACAACAGGGCCAGAGTGGGACACCATATATTTT. Drawing the rest from reference TRBV7-9 and TRBJ1-3, the complete variable domain is DTGVSQNPRHKITKRGQNVTFRCDPISEHNRLYWYRQTLGQGPEFLTYFQNEAQLEKSRLLSDRFSAERPKGSFSTLEIQRTEQGDSAMYLCASSPTTGPEWDTIYFGEGSWLTVV.

The count of this clone is one. Sequence at one end of the junction differs from germline and may be a read error. This chain connects TRBV14 to TRBJ1-2, with a weak D call TRBD1 (6 bases). The CDR3 has 12 residues. Per the germline V gene, CDR1 is SGHDN and CDR2 is FVKESK. CDR3 region: CASGQGRSGYTF. For the CDR3, the DNA is TGTGCCAGCGGCCAGGGGAGGTCTGGCTACACCTTC. The full variable domain, rest sourced from reference TRBV14 and TRBJ1-2, is EAGVTQFPSHSVIEKGQTVTLRCDPISGHDNLYWYRRVMGKEIKFLLHFVKESKQDESGMPNNRFLAERTGGTYSTLKVQPAELEDSGVYFCASGQGRSGYTFGSGTRLTVV.

The V call is TRBV19, the J call TRBJ2-6; possible D gene TRBD1, 6 bases. Looked up from germline, CDR1 is LNHDA and CDR2 is SQIVND (reference sequence). The CDR3 has 17 residues. V was cut by 3 bases and J by 0 bases, with 12 bases left in between. CDR3 sequence: CASSIQGLSSGANVLTF. The CDR3 region has the DNA TGTGCCAGTAGTATCCAGGGGCTAAGCTCTGGGGCCAACGTCCTGACTTTC.

V and J are TRBV10-3 and TRBJ1-4, with 7 bases aligning to TRBD1. Germline trimming cut 5 bases from V and 5 bases from J; bases unmatched to any gene: 8. Per germline, CDR1 ENHRY and CDR2 SYGVKD. The CDR3 contains 15 residues. CDR3 protein: CAISKTGEPNEKLFF. For the CDR3, the DNA is TGTGCCATCAGTAAAACAGGGGAACCGAATGAAAAACTGTTTTTT.

The V and J genes are TRBV11-3 and TRBJ1-1; no firm D call. The V gene's germline CDR1 is SGHNT and CDR2 YENEEA. V was shortened by 0 bases and J by 1 base, with 3 bases between the two germline ends. This CDR3 has 13 residues. This CDR3 reads CASSLERNTEAFF. The CDR3 DNA is TGTGCCAGCAGCTTAGAACGGAACACTGAAGCTTTCTTT.

V and J are TRBV10-2 and TRBJ2-7; D is unresolved. Looked up from germline, CDR1 is WSHSY and CDR2 is SAAADI. This CDR3 is built from 13 residues. V was clipped by 3 bases and J by 4 bases, with 10 bases between them. The CDR3 reads CASSEGSEYEQYF. For the CDR3, the DNA is TGCGCCAGCAGTGAAGGCAGCGAGTACGAGCAGTACTTC.

This rearrangement joins TRBV5-4 to TRBJ1-6; 7 bases are shared with TRBD1. V shed 2 bases and J 10 bases; nucleotides not matched to a gene: 9. The CDR3 is 15 amino acids. Per the germline V gene, CDR1 is SGHNT and CDR2 is YYREEE (reference sequence). For the CDR3, the DNA is TGTGCCAGCAGCTTTTGGGACAGCGGGTCCTCACCCCTCCACTTT. This gives the protein CASSFWDSGSSPLHF.

The chain combines TRBV18 with TRBJ1-2; D unresolved. V was pared by 3 bases and J by 0 bases, with 8 bases between. The CDR3 runs 14 residues. Germline CDR1 is KGHSH and CDR2 is LQKENI. This CDR3 is CASSPSIANYGYTF. In DNA form, the CDR3 reads TGTGCCAGCTCACCGTCTATAGCTAACTATGGCTACACCTTC.

This chain links TRBV10-3 with TRBJ2-5, with TRBD2 identical over 7 bases. CDR3 length: 14 residues. In germline, CDR1 is ENHRY, CDR2 SYGVKD. Trimming removed 1 base from V and 5 bases from J; junction bases left unmatched: 4. The DNA of the CDR3 is TGTGCCATCAGTGAGTTGAATAGCGGGGAGACCCAGTACTTC. This codes for CAISELNSGETQYF.

The chain is built from TRBV10-2 and TRBJ1-2; D remains unclear. The germline V gene encodes CDR1 WSHSY and CDR2 SAAADI. This CDR3 is built from 13 residues. Trimming pared 0 bases from V and 6 bases from J, leaving 8 bases between. CDR3 protein: CASSESMVHGYTF. Written as DNA, the CDR3 is TGCGCCAGCAGTGAGTCAATGGTCCATGGCTACACCTTC.

The chain links TRBV27 to TRBJ1-2; maybe TRBD1 (6 bases). CDR3 length equals 12 residues. The germline V gene encodes CDR1 MNHEY and CDR2 SMNVEV (reference sequence). Trimming removed 5 bases from V and 6 bases from J, with 10 bases in between. CDR3: CASSHDRNGYTF. Here the CDR3 DNA reads TGTGCCAGCAGTCACGACAGGAATGGCTACACCTTC.

The chain couples TRBV18 to TRBJ1-2; no clear D gene. There are 17 residues in the CDR3. Between the trimmed V and J ends, which lost 3 bases and 4 bases, there was a span of 21 bases. Germline CDR1 is KGHSH and CDR2 is LQKENI. The CDR3 bases are TGTGCCAGCTCACCCACTGGGAGTCAGTGGGCCATCTATGGCTACACCTTC. Encoded protein: CASSPTGSQWAIYGYTF.